This paragraph reports one T cell receptor beta chain. Antigen specificity is unknown. The data originate from a study of PD-1 blockade in classical Hodgkin lymphoma. Libraries were prepared by immunoSEQ multiplex PCR; TCRdb keeps only in-frame clonotypes and omits some of them. The table has 45,000 to 65,000 clones, around 75% seen once. V lost 5 bases to trimming and J lost 3 bases, with 11 bases between them. The length of the CDR3 is 14 residues. Germline CDR1 and CDR2: LNHDA and SQIVND (reference sequence). Relapse was seen in all patients after autologous stem cell transplantation, and brentuximab vedotin exposure was variable. Findings of the study overall: A significant rise in TCR diversity by C4D1 was seen for CD4+ but not CD8+ cells. Excluded were patients who started nivolumab under 1 year after ASCT, a group that had lower diversity. Why repertoires differed is undefined; disease activity or prior therapy possibly contributed. Healthy donors were reported to have higher baseline TCR diversity than newly diagnosed patients.

The receptor's source is a human donor with classical Hodgkin lymphoma. Source: peripheral blood mononuclear cells (PBMCs), taken before the second cycle of nivolumab. The V gene is TRBV19, the J gene TRBJ1-5, with D unresolved. The chain's CDR3 is CASSPSGNNQPQHF. The CDR3 nucleotides read TGTGCCAGTAGTCCATCCGGAAACAATCAGCCCCAGCATTTT.